These 8 T cell receptor beta chains were all obtained from the same sample, sequenced in a study of T cells in Graves' hyperthyroidism and ophthalmopathy. Amplification targeted TCR beta CDR3 regions from RNA transcripts. The primer set for the first-round RT-PCR of the TCR CDR3 was HTBI. One entry per CDR3 protein results from TCRdb running MiXCR on the multiplex PCR reads. This sample has hundreds of thousands of distinct CDR3 sequences, with around 15% found just once. Sequencing input: blood. The receptors originated from a woman under 30 with Graves' hyperthyroidism.

The rearrangement links TRBV5-1 to TRBJ2-1, with 9 bases that match TRBD2. CDR3 length: 16 residues. Germline CDR1 and CDR2: SGHRS and YFSETQ. V trimming: 0 bases; J trimming: 7 bases; junction bases outside the gene matches: 8. The CDR3 DNA is TGCGCCAGCAGCTTGGGAGTAGGACTAGCGCGAAATGAGCAGTTCTTC. It codes for CASSLGVGLARNEQFF.

This clonotype was seen at least ten times. The chain joins TRBV7-2 to TRBJ2-4; possibly TRBD2 for D (5 bases). Germline CDR1 is SGHTA and CDR2 is FQGNSA. V was cut by 4 bases and J by 0 bases, with 13 bases left in between. CDR3 size: 16 residues. The CDR3 DNA reads TGTGCCAGCAGCTCCAACCCTAGCTTAGCCAAAAACATTCAGTACTTC. This encodes CASSSNPSLAKNIQYF.

In this sample, this clonotype turned up many times. The CDR3 loop is CASSQGVWREQYF. CDR3 DNA: TGCGCCAGCAGCCAAGGAGTATGGCGGGAGCAGTACTTC. This sequence joins TRBV4-1 and TRBJ2-7; D ambiguous. CDR3 size: 13 residues. Germline CDR1 MGHRA, CDR2 YSYEKL. Trimming pared 1 base from V and 7 bases from J, leaving 11 bases between.

The sample holds many counts of this clonotype. For the CDR3, the DNA is TGCAGTGCTAGAGATCAAGGACAGGGGGATTCACCCCTCCACTTT. Amino acid sequence: CSARDQGQGDSPLHF. V gene TRBV20-1 combines with J gene TRBJ1-6; TRBD1 matches 10 bases. Germline assignment: CDR1 DFQATT and CDR2 SNEGSKA (reference sequence). Trimming took 0 bases from V and 8 from J; bases not matched to a gene: 4. The CDR3 length is 15 residues.

There are many counts of this clonotype. This chain joins TRBV2 and TRBJ1-1, with D uncertain. This CDR3 is built from 12 residues. Looked up from germline, CDR1 is SNHLY and CDR2 is FYNNEI. Between the trimmed V and J ends, which lost 3 bases and 5 bases, there was a span of 7 bases. As DNA, the CDR3 is TGTGCCAGCAGTGACGGGGTTACTGAAGCTTTCTTT. Residues: CASSDGVTEAFF.

This clonotype was detected only a few times. The V call is TRBV7-2, the J call TRBJ2-7, with D unclear. V shed 2 bases and J shed 3 bases, with 8 bases lying between them. Germline loops: CDR1 SGHTA, CDR2 FQGNSA. CDR3 length: 13 residues. The CDR3 DNA follows: TGTGCCAGCAGCTTAAGTCCGGGCTACGAGCAGTACTTC. It codes for CASSLSPGYEQYF.

The rearrangement uses TRBV7-2 and TRBJ2-1; 9 nucleotides agree with TRBD2. The germline CDR1 and CDR2 sequences are SGHTA and FQGNSA. Germline trimming cut 2 bases from V and 10 bases from J; bases unmatched to any gene: 9. The CDR3 totals 15 residues. The CDR3, as DNA: TGTGCCAGCAGCTTACAGGGACTAGCCTTAGACGAGCAGTTCTTC. Residues: CASSLQGLALDEQFF.

This clonotype was counted many times. This chain connects TRBV6-1 to TRBJ2-3; TRBD1 aligns across 8 bases. CDR3 length equals 16 residues. In germline, CDR1 is MNHNS, CDR2 SASEGT. With V trimmed by 11 bases and J by 3 bases, 16 bases remained unmatched. CDR3 coding DNA: TGTGCCGGAGACTCCGGACAGGGTTTGGGAACAGATACGCAGTATTTT. This codes for CAGDSGQGLGTDTQYF.